Presented here are 19 T cell receptor beta chains from one specimen sequenced in a study of beta chain features in type 1 diabetes. Isolated RNA was reverse transcribed in full, so expressed TCRB transcripts were sequenced. Sequencing was performed with immunoSEQ multiplex PCR; in TCRdb, only in-frame clones are kept and a portion is missing. The sample carries roughly 370,000 clones, about 15% recorded once. The sequenced sample was naive CD4+ T cells from blood. These receptors came from a man aged 25-40 years in good health.

The chain links TRBV2 to TRBJ2-1; D gene unclear. V dropped 8 bases and J dropped 9 bases, with 11 bases sitting between them. The CDR3 is 11 amino acids. Germline V gives CDR1 SNHLY, CDR2 FYNNEI. The CDR3 DNA is TGTGCCAGCGCGGTTTATGGTGAGCAGTTCTTC. Its translation: CASAVYGEQFF.

This clone turned up a few times. Distinct nucleotide sequences in the sample also encode this CDR3. The chain uses TRBV25-1 and TRBJ1-2; 7 bases fit TRBD1. Germline assignment: CDR1 MGHDK and CDR2 SYGVNS. The ends lost 0 bases at V and 7 bases at J; junction bases unmatched: 5. The CDR3 covers 14 residues. Here the CDR3 reads CASSEYRQGGGYTF. The CDR3 region has the DNA TGTGCCAGCAGTGAATATCGACAGGGTGGTGGCTACACCTTC.

The chain combines TRBV20-1 with TRBJ2-2; tentatively, D is TRBD2 (5 bases). Germline V CDR1 and CDR2: DFQATT, SNEGSKA (reference sequence). The CDR3 sequence is 11 residues long. The CDR3 region has the DNA TGCAGCCTCCGGGGCACCGGGGAGCTGTTTTTT. Protein sequence: CSLRGTGELFF.

The chain couples TRBV7-2 to TRBJ2-2; D possibly matches TRBD1 or TRBD2 (5 bases each). Looked up from germline, CDR1 is SGHTA and CDR2 is FQGNSA. The CDR3 loop spans 15 amino acids. The V and J ends lost 3 bases and 5 bases respectively, with 13 bases between them. Here the CDR3 reads CASSFRGLSTGELFF. For the CDR3, the DNA is TGTGCCAGCAGCTTTCGGGGCCTCTCTACCGGGGAGCTGTTTTTT.

Only a few counts were recorded for this clone. The chain carries TRBV27 and TRBJ1-6, with 9 bases matching TRBD1. The V gene end was trimmed by 0 bases and the J gene end by 9 bases; junction bases not matched to a gene: 6. Germline V gives CDR1 MNHEY, CDR2 SMNVEV (reference sequence). The CDR3 extends over 16 amino acids. The CDR3 DNA follows: TGTGCCAGCAGTTTATCGACCGGGACAGGGACTTCACCCCTCCACTTT. It specifies CASSLSTGTGTSPLHF.

This clone was observed a few times. The rearrangement links TRBV25-1 to TRBJ1-2, with D possibly being TRBD1 (5 bases). There are 14 residues in the CDR3. Trimming took 6 bases from V and 4 from J, leaving 15 bases between them. Germline CDR1 is MGHDK and CDR2 is SYGVNS. Written as DNA, the CDR3 is TGTGCCAGCAGCCCCAATCTGGACATCTATGGCTACACCTTC. Protein product: CASSPNLDIYGYTF.

The chain joins TRBV7-2 to TRBJ2-1; possibly TRBD2 for D (6 bases). Trimming removed 2 bases from V and 6 bases from J, with 11 bases in between. Germline loops: CDR1 SGHTA, CDR2 FQGNSA. The CDR3 covers 14 residues. Written as DNA, the CDR3 is TGTGCCAGCAGCTTATCCGGGACTTCCAATGAGCAGTTCTTC. Protein sequence: CASSLSGTSNEQFF.

This clone was seen only a few times. This chain uses TRBV4-3 with TRBJ1-1; no definite D call. The CDR3 totals 14 residues. Germline V gene data show CDR1 as LGHNA and CDR2 as YSLEER. V was pared by 0 bases and J by 1 base, with 6 bases between. CDR3 sequence: CASSQEPKNTEAFF. In DNA form, the CDR3 reads TGCGCCAGCAGCCAAGAACCAAAGAACACTGAAGCTTTCTTT.

The chain joins TRBV7-6 to TRBJ2-1; D call uncertain. CDR3 length: 15 residues. Germline CDR1 is SGHVS and CDR2 is FNYEAQ. Trimming shortened V by 3 bases and J by 0 bases, and 9 bases separated the two germline ends. CDR3 nucleotides: TGTGCCAGCAGCTTCGACCGAAACTCCTACAATGAGCAGTTCTTC. Its translation: CASSFDRNSYNEQFF.

A few counts support this clone. This chain joins TRBV29-1 and TRBJ2-7; no definite D call. V lost 5 bases and J 2 bases, leaving 7 bases between the germline ends. Germline CDR1 reads SQVTM; CDR2 reads ANQGSEA. The CDR3 has 11 residues. Here the CDR3 DNA reads TGCAGCGTTCTACATGCCTACGAGCAGTACTTC. Translating it yields CSVLHAYEQYF.

In DNA form, the CDR3 reads TGTGCCAGCAGTTTAAAGAGCGGCTCCTACAATGAGCAGTTCTTC. It encodes CASSLKSGSYNEQFF. V gene TRBV27 combines with J gene TRBJ2-1; D is perhaps TRBD2 (5 bases). V was trimmed by 2 bases and J by 0 bases, leaving 8 bases between them. The CDR3 loop spans 15 amino acids. CDR1 and CDR2 (germline): MNHEY, SMNVEV (reference sequence).

The V and J genes are TRBV11-2 and TRBJ2-5, with 9 bases that match TRBD2. Germline CDR1 SGHAT, CDR2 FQNNGV. V dropped 5 bases and J dropped 3; count of bases not matched to a gene: 13. The CDR3 covers 17 residues. The CDR3 sequence: CASSPRLGASGEETQYF. CDR3 DNA: TGTGCCAGCAGCCCTCGCCTGGGGGCTAGCGGGGAAGAGACCCAGTACTTC.

The chain couples TRBV18 to TRBJ2-7; weak D call: TRBD1 (5 bases). Trimming shortened V by 0 bases and J by 5 bases, and 11 bases separated the two germline ends. Looked up from germline, CDR1 is KGHSH and CDR2 is LQKENI. CDR3 length: 14 residues. The CDR3, as DNA: TGTGCCAGCTCACCACCAGGCAGGGCCCACGAGCAGTACTTC. Its translation: CASSPPGRAHEQYF.

This clone was seen a handful of times. The V call is TRBV13, the J call TRBJ1-5; D unresolved. This CDR3 contains 14 residues. The germline CDR1 and CDR2 sequences are PRHDT and FYEKMQ (reference sequence). V lost 3 bases, J lost 5 bases, and 11 bases lay in between. The CDR3 loop reads CASSFRGSDQPQHF. Here the CDR3 DNA reads TGTGCCAGCAGCTTCAGAGGGAGCGATCAGCCCCAGCATTTT.

This clone turned up a few times. The chain couples TRBV7-2 to TRBJ1-2, with D unresolved. Germline CDR1 is SGHTA and CDR2 is FQGNSA. V was cut by 5 bases and J by 7 bases, with 14 bases left in between. This CDR3 spans 13 amino acids. CDR3 amino acids: CASSPAQVTGYTF. The CDR3 DNA follows: TGTGCCAGCAGCCCAGCCCAGGTTACTGGCTACACCTTC.

The sample holds a few counts of this clone. The J gene is TRBJ2-5, the V gene TRBV7-6, with 7 nucleotides matching TRBD1. The ends lost 5 bases at V and 3 bases at J; junction bases unmatched: 12. Germline V gene sequence: CDR1 SGHVS, CDR2 FNYEAQ. This CDR3 region has 16 residues. In DNA form, the CDR3 reads TGTGCCAGCAGCGGTTTACGGACAGGCGCAAAAGAGACCCAGTACTTC. It specifies CASSGLRTGAKETQYF.

This clone was recorded a few times. V gene TRBV4-1 combines with J gene TRBJ2-4; D call uncertain. The V gene lost 0 bases and the J gene lost 0 bases, with 6 bases spanning the gap. Germline values: CDR1 MGHRA, CDR2 YSYEKL. The CDR3 sequence is 15 residues long. Written as DNA, the CDR3 is TGCGCCAGCAGCCAAGATCCCAAAGCCAAAAACATTCAGTACTTC. Translated: CASSQDPKAKNIQYF.

This clone was detected a few times. The rearrangement uses TRBV29-1 and TRBJ1-2, with no clear D. This CDR3 is built from 14 residues. Germline V gene sequence: CDR1 SQVTM, CDR2 ANQGSEA. Trimming took off 2 bases at V and 0 bases at J, with 10 bases between the two ends. CDR3 residues: CSVERFLANYGYTF. Here the CDR3 DNA reads TGCAGCGTTGAAAGGTTCTTAGCTAACTATGGCTACACCTTC.

In this sample, this clone turned up a few times. The chain has TRBV27 and TRBJ2-7; D might be TRBD1 (6 bases). Trimming stripped 4 bases from V and 5 bases from J, with 15 bases between. The CDR3 sequence is 14 residues long. The germline CDR1 and CDR2 sequences are MNHEY and SMNVEV (reference sequence). The CDR3 DNA sequence: TGTGCCAGCAGTTCGACAGGCCGTAGGGACGAGCAGTACTTC. Encoded protein: CASSSTGRRDEQYF.